These 29 T cell receptor beta chains share one sample of origin, sequenced in a study of blood T cells in healthy people across ages. A sample-barcoded 5' primer and a J-beta primer mix were used in a second PCR of roughly 7 to 11 cycles. TCRdb re-analysed the 5' RACE reads in MiXCR, keeping a single row per CDR3 protein. The profile shows around 1,500,000 distinct CDR3 sequences, roughly 45% of them singletons. The specimen sequenced was blood. The receptors derive from a woman aged 18-29 years in good health.

This clonotype appeared once. The chain has TRBV4-1 and TRBJ2-1; TRBD2 agrees at 10 bases. This CDR3 comprises 18 residues. V lost 5 bases, J lost 9 bases, and 19 bases stayed unmatched. Germline lookup yields CDR1 MGHRA and CDR2 YSYEKL. The CDR3 DNA is TGCGCCAGCAGCAAATTTACCCGGACTAGCGGACACGGTTGTGAGCAGTTCTTC. Translating it yields CASSKFTRTSGHGCEQFF.

The J gene is TRBJ2-2, the V gene TRBV9; 14 bases align to TRBD2. This CDR3 spans 19 amino acids. Germline assignment: CDR1 SGDLS and CDR2 YYNGEE. V shed 1 base, J shed 7 bases, and the junction held 12 bases outside the gene matches. In DNA form, the CDR3 reads TGTGCCAGCAGCGTATCGCCGGGACTAGCGGGGGCCCCAGGCGGGGAGCTGTTTTTT. Translating it yields CASSVSPGLAGAPGGELFF.

This chain links TRBV28 with TRBJ2-2; D is uncertain. Trimming took 6 bases from V and 3 from J, leaving 14 bases between them. The germline V gene encodes CDR1 MDHEN and CDR2 SYDVKM. This CDR3 spans 15 amino acids. The CDR3: CASSPSLADTGELFF. The CDR3 DNA reads as TGTGCCAGCAGCCCATCCCTTGCTGACACCGGGGAGCTGTTTTTT.

On this clonotype itself: This may arise from a read error, as a much more abundant clone is one base away. The V and J genes are TRBV27 and TRBJ2-5; TRBD2 aligns across 10 bases. The DNA end lines up better with TRBJ2-1; the J call may be wrong. Per germline, CDR1 MNHEY and CDR2 SMNVEV (reference sequence). The CDR3 is 15 amino acids. For the CDR3, the DNA is TGTGCCAGCAGTCGGACTAGCGGCATAAAAGAGACCCAGTTCTTC. It specifies CASSRTSGIKETQFF.

The rearrangement links TRBV20-1 to TRBJ1-5; D is undetermined. V was clipped by 7 bases and J by 2 bases, with 9 bases between them. CDR1 is DFQATT and CDR2 is SNEGSKA in the germline V gene (reference sequence). This CDR3 spans 12 amino acids. CDR3 residues: CSVMVGNQPQHF. The CDR3 nucleotides are TGCAGTGTGATGGTTGGCAATCAGCCCCAGCATTTT.

CDR3 residues: CSARRVAGGEQYF. For the CDR3, the DNA is TGCAGTGCTAGGAGAGTAGCGGGAGGCGAGCAGTACTTC. The chain carries TRBV20-1 and TRBJ2-7, with 10 bases lining up with TRBD2. V dropped 3 bases and J dropped 6; count of bases not matched to a gene: 5. CDR3 length: 13 amino acids. Germline V gives CDR1 DFQATT, CDR2 SNEGSKA (reference sequence).

The chain is built from TRBV7-9 and TRBJ2-3; D might be TRBD2 (6 bases). The germline gives CDR1 SEHNR, CDR2 FQNEAQ (reference sequence). The V and J ends lost 2 bases and 6 bases respectively, with 21 bases between them. This CDR3 contains 17 residues. The chain's CDR3 is CASSLTAGPAASDTQYF. The CDR3 coding sequence is TGTGCCAGCAGCTTAACGGCGGGGCCCGCTGCGAGTGATACGCAGTATTTT. Looking up the rest from reference TRBV7-9 and TRBJ2-3 gives the full variable domain: DTGVSQNPRHKITKRGQNVTFRCDPISEHNRLYWYRQTLGQGPEFLTYFQNEAQLEKSRLLSDRFSAERPKGSFSTLEIQRTEQGDSAMYLCASSLTAGPAASDTQYFGPGTRLTVL.

The chain couples TRBV29-1 to TRBJ1-2, with a possible D match to TRBD1 (5 bases). The length of the CDR3 is 11 residues. The germline V gene has CDR1 SQVTM and CDR2 ANQGSEA. Trimming cost V 6 bases and J 7 bases, with 12 bases left between them. The CDR3 is CSVLGGGGYTF. As DNA, the CDR3 is TGCAGCGTGCTAGGCGGGGGTGGCTACACCTTC.

The chain carries TRBV27 and TRBJ1-1, with no clear D. The V gene lost 6 bases and the J gene lost 6 bases, with 14 bases spanning the gap. The germline V gene encodes CDR1 MNHEY and CDR2 SMNVEV (reference sequence). The CDR3 sequence is 13 residues long. CDR3 in amino acids: CASSLVGIAEAFF. The CDR3 DNA follows: TGTGCCAGCAGCCTCGTCGGGATCGCTGAAGCTTTCTTT.

The CDR3 reads CASSSDSWYGYTF. The CDR3 DNA sequence: TGCGCCAGCAGCTCCGACAGCTGGTATGGCTACACCTTC. The rearrangement joins TRBV5-1 to TRBJ1-2; D is possibly TRBD1 (5 bases). Trimming took 3 bases from V and 5 from J, leaving 11 bases between them. CDR3 size: 13 residues. CDR1 and CDR2 (germline): SGHRS, YFSETQ.

This clonotype was detected only once. This rearrangement joins TRBV5-4 to TRBJ1-6; TRBD1 matches at 8 bases. This CDR3 has 19 residues. Germline CDR1 SGHNT, CDR2 YYREEE (reference sequence). Trimming removed 2 bases from V and 2 bases from J; junction bases left unmatched: 12. The CDR3 sequence is CASSFKTSGGSPYNSPLHF. The CDR3 nucleotides are TGTGCCAGCAGCTTCAAGACGTCAGGGGGCAGTCCCTATAATTCACCCCTCCACTTT.

This clonotype was counted at least ten times. V gene TRBV29-1 combines with J gene TRBJ2-1; D gene uncertain. Germline CDR1 and CDR2: SQVTM and ANQGSEA. V shed 7 bases and J shed 0 bases, with 13 bases lying between them. The CDR3 has 14 amino acids. The CDR3 coding sequence is TGCAGCGCTAGGAGCACGAGCTCCTACAATGAGCAGTTCTTC. This gives the protein CSARSTSSYNEQFF.

This chain connects TRBV7-3 to TRBJ1-2; D gene ambiguous. Germline CDR1 is SGHTA and CDR2 is FQGTGA. Between the trimmed V and J ends, which lost 2 bases and 2 bases, there was a span of 12 bases. The CDR3 is 15 residues long. The CDR3 DNA reads TGTGCCAGCAGCTTAGACACAGTCAGCAACTATGGCTACACCTTC. It encodes CASSLDTVSNYGYTF. The whole variable domain, remainder taken from reference TRBV7-3 and TRBJ1-2, is GAGVSQTPSNKVTEKGKYVELRCDPISGHTALYWYRQSLGQGPEFLIYFQGTGAADDSGLPNDRFFAVRPEGSVSTLKIQRTERGDSAVYLCASSLDTVSNYGYTFGSGTRLTVV.

The gene calls are TRBV27 and TRBJ2-1, with 7 positions matching TRBD2. CDR1 MNHEY and CDR2 SMNVEV come from the germline V gene (reference sequence). V dropped 2 bases and J dropped 2; count of bases not matched to a gene: 3. The CDR3 loop spans 15 amino acids. DNA for the CDR3: TGTGCCAGCAGTTTACTAGCGGACCCCTACAATGAGCAGTTCTTC. Translating it yields CASSLLADPYNEQFF.

This clonotype was observed a handful of times. V usage is TRBV4-1 and J usage is TRBJ1-1; D is unresolved. Germline V gene sequence: CDR1 MGHRA, CDR2 YSYEKL. This CDR3 has 14 amino acids. V lost 0 bases, J lost 0 bases, and 5 bases lay in between. The CDR3 here is CASSQDAVNTEAFF. CDR3 bases: TGCGCCAGCAGCCAAGACGCAGTGAACACTGAAGCTTTCTTT.

The genes are TRBV20-1 and TRBJ2-3; no firm D call. The length of the CDR3 is 15 residues. Germline-derived CDR1 and CDR2 are DFQATT and SNEGSKA (reference sequence). Trimming left V 5 bases short and J 2 bases short, with 17 bases between. In DNA form, the CDR3 reads TGCAGTGCTGGTGTTGGAGAATCGGTCACAGATACGCAGTATTTT. It codes for CSAGVGESVTDTQYF.

The chain employs TRBV12-5 and TRBJ1-2, with D uncertain. With 4 bases removed from V and 8 bases from J, the gap between germline ends came to 20 bases. This CDR3 has 15 residues. Germline loops: CDR1 LGHNT, CDR2 FRNRAP. The CDR3 sequence: CASGSGLRANGGYTF. The DNA for the CDR3 is TGTGCTAGTGGTTCTGGCCTCCGGGCCAACGGGGGCTACACCTTC.

This clonotype was observed a few times. The V call is TRBV3-1, the J call TRBJ2-5, with 9 nucleotides matching TRBD1. The CDR3 is 15 residues long. V lost 7 bases, J lost 1 base, and 7 bases stayed unmatched. The germline V gene encodes CDR1 LGHDT and CDR2 YNNKEL (reference sequence). CDR3 DNA: TGTGCCAGCAACCCACTGACAGGGGGCCAAGAGACCCAGTACTTC. The encoded protein is CASNPLTGGQETQYF.

This clonotype was picked up many times. The junction differs from germline at one of its ends, possibly a read error. CDR3 sequence reads: CASSLGDGTYEQYF. The CDR3 nucleotides are TGTGCCAGCAGTCTCGGAGACGGGACCTACGAGCAGTACTTC. The chain employs TRBV5-1 and TRBJ2-7, with D possibly TRBD2 on 5 matching bases. The length of the CDR3 is 14 residues. CDR1 SGHRS and CDR2 YFSETQ come from the germline V gene.

This clonotype was seen ten or more times. The chain carries TRBV5-5 and TRBJ2-3; 12 nucleotides match TRBD2. CDR3 length: 15 residues. Germline V CDR1 and CDR2: SGHKS, YYEKEE (reference sequence). V lost 6 bases, J lost 3 bases, and 5 bases stayed unmatched. In DNA, the CDR3 is TGTGCCAGCAAGACTAGCGGGAGTGGAACAGATACGCAGTATTTT. Protein sequence: CASKTSGSGTDTQYF.

V gene TRBV9 combines with J gene TRBJ2-3, with 7 bases identical to TRBD2. Losses at the gene ends were 3 bases for V and 1 base for J; bases not matched to a gene: 11. CDR1 and CDR2 from the germline V gene are SGDLS and YYNGEE. The CDR3 contains 17 residues. CDR3 bases: TGTGCCAGCAGCGCCCGTGGGCGGGAGCAGGGCACAGATACGCAGTATTTT. Its protein product is CASSARGREQGTDTQYF.

This clonotype turned up a few times. The chain is built from TRBV7-2 and TRBJ2-5; 12 bases fit TRBD2. The CDR3 has 16 amino acids. V lost 3 bases and J lost 1; bases outside the gene matches: 3. Germline V lookup: CDR1 SGHTA, CDR2 FQGNSA. Here the CDR3 reads CASSFSLAGGQETQYF. DNA for the CDR3: TGTGCCAGCAGCTTTTCACTAGCGGGGGGCCAAGAGACCCAGTACTTC.

This rearrangement joins TRBV6-5 to TRBJ1-2; 9 nucleotides match TRBD1. CDR3 length: 13 amino acids. Looked up from germline, CDR1 is MNHEY and CDR2 is SVGAGI. The V segment lost 7 bases and the J segment 4 bases; nucleotides outside the gene matches: 4. The CDR3 sequence: CASTTTGGYGYTF. In DNA, the CDR3 is TGTGCCAGCACCACGACAGGGGGCTATGGCTACACCTTC.

In its sample, this clonotype was seen a few times. The chain links TRBV4-1 to TRBJ2-3, with D maybe TRBD1 (5 bases). CDR3 length: 16 residues. The V end lost 1 base, the J end lost 0 bases, and 11 bases lay between the germline ends. In germline, CDR1 is MGHRA, CDR2 YSYEKL. In DNA form, the CDR3 reads TGCGCCAGCAGCCAAGCACAGGCCCCTAGCACAGATACGCAGTATTTT. It encodes CASSQAQAPSTDTQYF.

The chain recombines TRBV20-1 with TRBJ2-7, with D hard to call. The CDR3 spans 13 residues. The ends were cut back, 3 bases at V and 3 bases at J, with 12 bases in the middle. CDR1 is DFQATT, CDR2 SNEGSKA, per germline (reference sequence). The CDR3, as DNA: TGCAGTGCTAGTCCCACTGGGTACTACGAGCAGTACTTC. Its protein is CSASPTGYYEQYF.

This clonotype was picked up one time. As DNA, the CDR3 is TGTGCCAGCAGTGGACAGGGTCGGGGGAACACTGAAGCTTTCTTT. Protein sequence: CASSGQGRGNTEAFF. The chain joins TRBV2 to TRBJ1-1; 7 bases are shared with TRBD1. This CDR3 has 15 residues. CDR1 and CDR2 (germline): SNHLY, FYNNEI. V lost 4 bases, J lost 1 base, and 6 bases stayed unmatched.

The chain links TRBV4-1 to TRBJ2-5; 11 bases fit TRBD2. Germline V gives CDR1 MGHRA, CDR2 YSYEKL. This CDR3 region has 14 residues. Trimming at V came to 4 bases and at J to 11 bases, leaving 9 bases not matched to a gene. The CDR3, as DNA: TGCGCCAGCAGCCGAGTCCCACTAGCGGGGGTGCAGTACTTC. This sequence encodes CASSRVPLAGVQYF.

The chain links TRBV20-1 to TRBJ2-7, with D tentatively TRBD2 (6 bases). The CDR3 covers 13 residues. The germline CDR1 and CDR2 sequences are DFQATT and SNEGSKA (reference sequence). V lost 2 bases and J 3 bases, leaving 11 bases between the germline ends. CDR3 DNA sequence: TGCAGTGCTAGAAGCAGGGAGGACTACGAGCAGTACTTC. It encodes CSARSREDYEQYF.

The chain joins TRBV7-3 to TRBJ2-2; 7 bases are shared with TRBD1. This CDR3 has 18 amino acids. Trimming at V came to 0 bases and at J to 5 bases, leaving 12 bases not matched to a gene. Germline V gene data show CDR1 as SGHTA and CDR2 as FQGTGA. The CDR3 loop reads CASSLTFGQGEVTGELFF. In nucleotides, the CDR3 is TGTGCCAGCAGCTTAACTTTCGGGCAGGGGGAAGTGACCGGGGAGCTGTTTTTT.